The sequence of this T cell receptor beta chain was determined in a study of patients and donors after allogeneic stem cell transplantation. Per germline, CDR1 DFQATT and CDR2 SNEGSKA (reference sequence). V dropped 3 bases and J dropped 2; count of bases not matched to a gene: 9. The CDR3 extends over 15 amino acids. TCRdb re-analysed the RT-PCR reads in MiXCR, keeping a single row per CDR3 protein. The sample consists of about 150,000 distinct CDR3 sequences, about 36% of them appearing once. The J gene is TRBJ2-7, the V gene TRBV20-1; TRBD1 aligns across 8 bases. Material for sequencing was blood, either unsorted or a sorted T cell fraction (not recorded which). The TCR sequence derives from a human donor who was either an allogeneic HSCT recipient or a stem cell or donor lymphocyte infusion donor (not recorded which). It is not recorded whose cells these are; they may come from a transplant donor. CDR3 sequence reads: CSARATVTGAYEQYV. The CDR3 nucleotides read TGCAGTGCTAGGGCCACTGTGACAGGGGCCTACGAGCAGTACGTC.